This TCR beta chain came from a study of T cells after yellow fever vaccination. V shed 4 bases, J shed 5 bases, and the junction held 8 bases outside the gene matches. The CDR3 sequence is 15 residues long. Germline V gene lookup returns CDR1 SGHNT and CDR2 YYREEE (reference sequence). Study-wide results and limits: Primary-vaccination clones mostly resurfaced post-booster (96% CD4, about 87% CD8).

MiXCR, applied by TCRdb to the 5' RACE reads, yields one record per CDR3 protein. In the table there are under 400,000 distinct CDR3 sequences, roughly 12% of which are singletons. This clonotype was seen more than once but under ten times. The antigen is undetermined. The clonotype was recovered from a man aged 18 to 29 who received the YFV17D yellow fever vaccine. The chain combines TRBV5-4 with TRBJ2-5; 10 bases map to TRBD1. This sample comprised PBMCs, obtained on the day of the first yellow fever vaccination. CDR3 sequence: CASSGTGAAFETQYF. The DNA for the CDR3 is TGTGCCAGCAGCGGGACAGGGGCGGCGTTCGAGACCCAGTACTTC.